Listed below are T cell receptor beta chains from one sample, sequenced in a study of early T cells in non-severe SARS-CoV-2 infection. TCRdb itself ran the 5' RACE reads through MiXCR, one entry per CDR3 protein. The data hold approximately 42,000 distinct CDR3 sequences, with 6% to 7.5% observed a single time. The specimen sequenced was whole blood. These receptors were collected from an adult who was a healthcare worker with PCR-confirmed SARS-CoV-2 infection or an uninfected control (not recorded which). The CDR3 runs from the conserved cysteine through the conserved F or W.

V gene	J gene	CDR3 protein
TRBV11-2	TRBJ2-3	CASSLGAGGLADTQYF
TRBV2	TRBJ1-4	CASSGTGRANEKLFF
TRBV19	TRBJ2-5	CASGGSGETQYF
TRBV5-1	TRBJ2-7	CASSLSGHAYEQYF
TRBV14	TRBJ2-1	CASSHRGRAYNEQFF
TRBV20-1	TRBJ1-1	CSALPLTSWNTEAFF
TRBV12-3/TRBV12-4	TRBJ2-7	CASSTGDYEQYF
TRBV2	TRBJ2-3	CASSRTSPRRDTQYF
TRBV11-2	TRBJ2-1	CASALSRDEQFF
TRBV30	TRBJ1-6	CAWSVLGGRESNSPLHF
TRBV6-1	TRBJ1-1	CASSERFTEAFF
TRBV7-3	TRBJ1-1	CASSLTGDTEAFF
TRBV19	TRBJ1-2	CASSISTGNGYTF
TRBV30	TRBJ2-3	CAWSVSGGFTDTQYF
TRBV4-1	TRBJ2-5	CASSREPGFQETQYF
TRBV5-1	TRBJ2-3	CASRGPGSTDTQYF
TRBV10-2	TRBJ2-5	CASSVGETQYF
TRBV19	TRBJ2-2	CAGRTENTGELFF
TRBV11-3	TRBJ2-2	CASSPRTWGANTGELFF
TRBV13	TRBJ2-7	CASSSRGPYEQYF
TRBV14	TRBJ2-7	CASSLLTSLGEQYF
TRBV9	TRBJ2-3	CASNRDGATDTQYF